This T cell receptor (beta chain) was found in a study of blood T cells in healthy people across ages. General study findings and limits: Conclusively comparing naive with antigen-experienced cells was impossible with unsorted PBMCs.

They isolated at least 7 million PBMCs from each sample. Germline V CDR1 and CDR2: LNHNV, YYDKDF (reference sequence). V lost 0 bases to trimming and J lost 4 bases, with 12 bases between them. The CDR3 has 16 amino acids. With a J-beta primer mix and a sample-barcoded 5' primer, a second PCR ran roughly 6 to 11 cycles. One entry per CDR3 protein results from TCRdb running MiXCR on the 5' RACE reads. The sample carries 1.5 million to 2 million distinct CDR3 sequences, around 50% recorded once. This clonotype was counted only a few times. The antigen remains undetermined. The TCR comes from a woman between 35 and 50 years old in good health. Source material: blood. The chain couples TRBV15 to TRBJ1-4; tentatively, D is TRBD1 (5 bases). In DNA form, the CDR3 reads TGTGCCACCAGCAGAGATCTGGGGGACGATAATGAAAAACTGTTTTTT. This sequence encodes CATSRDLGDDNEKLFF.